The 3 T cell receptor beta chains below come from one sample, sequenced in a study of CD8 T cells in ankylosing spondylitis. TCRdb reprocessed the 5' RACE reads with MiXCR, giving one entry per CDR3 protein. The sample yields fewer than 650,000 distinct CDR3 sequences, about 13% seen once. General study results and limits: Ankylosing spondylitis blood seemed to carry a telltale TCR beta motif made of several highly homologous variants.

Their antigen targets remain unknown. The specimen was blood, either unsorted or a sorted T cell fraction (not recorded which). These receptor sequences come from a male donor with ankylosing spondylitis.

The chain carries TRBV5-1 and TRBJ1-1; D unclear. Germline CDR1 SGHRS, CDR2 YFSETQ. There are 13 residues in the CDR3. Trimming removed 4 bases at V and 0 bases at J, with 7 bases between. Here the CDR3 reads CASSHPLNTEAFF. CDR3 nucleotides: TGCGCCAGCAGCCACCCACTGAACACTGAAGCTTTCTTT.

The genes are TRBV30 and TRBJ1-1; TRBD1 is a possible D gene (5 bases). Trimming left V 4 bases short and J 11 bases short, with 14 bases between. CDR3 length: 11 residues. Germline values: CDR1 GTSNPN, CDR2 SVGIG (reference sequence). The CDR3 here is CAWTGRRTAFF. The CDR3 region has the DNA TGTGCCTGGACGGGACGGCGTACGGCTTTCTTT.

This clonotype was recorded a few times. This chain joins TRBV20-1 and TRBJ2-2; D possibly corresponds to TRBD2 (6 bases). Germline V lookup: CDR1 DFQATT, CDR2 SNEGSKA (reference sequence). CDR3 length equals 15 residues. The ends were cut back, 3 bases at V and 0 bases at J, with 11 bases in the middle. The CDR3 sequence: CSARRGGPNTGELFF. DNA for the CDR3: TGCAGTGCTAGGCGGGGAGGCCCGAACACCGGGGAGCTGTTTTTT.